This is a list of T cell receptor beta chains from one sample in a study of CD8+CD57+ T cells in acquired aplastic anemia. One entry per CDR3 protein, called by TCRdb with MiXCR from the reads. The sample includes tens of thousands of distinct CDR3 sequences, roughly three fifths seen only once; the top ten take roughly 65%. The material sequenced was sorted CD4+, CD8+, or CD8+CD57+ T cells (not recorded which) from PBMCs. These receptors originate from a human donor with aplastic anemia. CDR3s include the opening cysteine and the closing phenylalanine or tryptophan.

j_call	v_call	cdr3_aa
TRBJ1-1	TRBV11-1	CASSLMGTVRSPEAFF
TRBJ2-7	TRBV7-7	CASSLAPEVTYEQYF
TRBJ2-5	TRBV15	CATSRDFFGVRETQYF
TRBJ1-1	TRBV11-2	CASSSWGEAFF
TRBJ1-1	TRBV7-9	CASSLDTVNTEAFF
TRBJ2-3	TRBV10-3	CASSLEWADTQYF
TRBJ2-3	TRBV2	CASRRESDTQYF
TRBJ1-1	TRBV9	CASSAQSTEAFF
TRBJ1-2	TRBV19	CASSIRGNSDYGYTF
TRBJ2-5	TRBV14	CASSFGQETQYF
TRBJ2-7	TRBV4-1	CASSQERGGDYEQYF
TRBJ1-1	TRBV7-9	CASSLTREAFF
TRBJ1-3	TRBV29-1	CSVDGGNTIYF
TRBJ1-4	TRBV5-4	CASSLGGVTNEKLFF
TRBJ2-3	TRBV2	CASREGTTNTDTQYF
TRBJ1-1	TRBV7-6	CASSFGTGGTEAFF
TRBJ2-1	TRBV9	CASSPPGQGFNEQFF
TRBJ2-2	TRBV9	CASSALGDSNTGELFF
TRBJ2-2	TRBV15	CAASRGGPGELFF
TRBJ1-3	TRBV25-1	CASSSGYTIYF
TRBJ1-2	TRBV6-4	CASSESENYGYTF